A selection of T cell receptor beta chains follows, all from one sample in a study of T-cell reconstitution after alpha-beta-depleted transplantation in children. TCRdb reprocessed the PCR reads via MiXCR and lists one record per CDR3 protein. Seen here are 200,000 to 250,000 distinct CDR3 sequences, about 9.5% observed once, and the top ten hold about 6%. Source: PBMCs from the stem cell graft donor, taken from the stem cell graft. The receptor set was obtained from a human donor who donated a stem cell graft to a child with acute lymphoblastic leukemia. Both conserved end residues are part of each CDR3. Fields, in order: V gene, D gene, J gene, clone size, CDR3 DNA, CDR3 protein. A D gene is named only where the DNA matches it firmly. Some rows have no size entry. The others give once, few or many, or a class for an expanded clone.

TRBV7-2,.,TRBJ2-7,.,TGTGCCAGCAGCCCACCCGGTCTCGACGAGCAGTACTTC,CASSPPGLDEQYF
TRBV6-1,.,TRBJ1-2,.,TGTGCCAGCAGTGACCGGTGGGATAAATTCAACTATGGCTACACCTTC,CASSDRWDKFNYGYTF
TRBV11-2,TRBD1,TRBJ2-3,many,TGTGCCAGCAGCTCCCGGACAGGGAGTGTGATACTTTGGACAGATACGCAGTATTTT,CASSSRTGSVILWTDTQYF
TRBV6-2/TRBV6-3,TRBD1,TRBJ1-1,many,TGTGCCAGCAGTCCAATTAGGGACAGGCCGAACACTGAAGCTTTCTTT,CASSPIRDRPNTEAFF
TRBV24-1,TRBD1,TRBJ1-2,.,TGTGCCACCAGTGATGGGGGACAGGTTTATGGCTACACCTTC,CATSDGGQVYGYTF
TRBV19,.,TRBJ2-1,.,TGTGCCAGTAGCCCCCAGGAGATGGGGGGCGATGAGCAGTTCTTC,CASSPQEMGGDEQFF
TRBV4-3,.,TRBJ1-1,.,TGCGCCAGCAGCCCGCTTTTGAACACTGAAGCTTTCTTT,CASSPLLNTEAFF
TRBV12-3/TRBV12-4,TRBD2,TRBJ2-5,once,TGTGCCAGCAGCCCCGAGGCGGGGGGGCTGAGGCAAGAGACCCAGTACTTC,CASSPEAGGLRQETQYF
TRBV5-1,.,TRBJ2-3,many,TGTGCCAGCAGCCCCGGACCGAGCACAGATACGCAGTATTTT,CASSPGPSTDTQYF
TRBV18,.,TRBJ1-2,few,TGTGCCAGCTCACCAAATGAGGGACCGGGGTCCCCTGGCTACACCTTC,CASSPNEGPGSPGYTF
TRBV20-1,.,TRBJ2-1,.,TGCAGTGCCCTTAGGGGGAATTCCTACAATGAGCAGTTCTTC,CSALRGNSYNEQFF
TRBV5-1,.,TRBJ1-1,many,TGCGCCAGCAGCCCGGACGGGACACTGATCACTGAAGCTTTCTTT,CASSPDGTLITEAFF
TRBV20-1,TRBD1,TRBJ2-7,many,TGCAGTGCTAGAGATCCTACAGGATCAACAGGGGGCTACGAGCAGTACTTC,CSARDPTGSTGGYEQYF
TRBV9,.,TRBJ2-7,few,TGTGCCAGCAGCGAGGGATCGACCTACGAGCAGTACTTC,CASSEGSTYEQYF
TRBV30,.,TRBJ1-1,few,TGTGCCTGGAGTGTACTCGGTGAAGCTTTCTTT,CAWSVLGEAFF
TRBV12-3/TRBV12-4,.,TRBJ2-5,.,TGTGCCAGCGGTTCAAGGAACCAAGAGACCCAGTACTTC,CASGSRNQETQYF